Listed below are T cell receptor beta chains from one sample, sequenced in a study of somatic mutations in cytotoxic T cells in rheumatoid arthritis. Clones were sequenced by immunoSEQ multiplex PCR, and TCRdb holds only the in-frame ones, with some missing. The sample includes 17,000 or so clones, around 84% of them seen just once. The source material was CD8+ T cells sorted from blood. All receptors derive from a woman in her thirties or forties with rheumatoid arthritis. Each CDR3 is given with its conserved first and last residue. D genes are given only for firm matches. Clone size is given for some rows only: seen once, a few or many times, or a class if the clone is expanded.

>NA|TRBJ1-2|NA|TRBV27
TGTGCCAGCAGTCCAACAGGGAGTACCGCTGGCTACACCTTC
CASSPTGSTAGYTF
>NA|TRBJ2-4|NA|TRBV29-1
TGCAGCGTTTTTGACAGTTCAGCCAAAAACATTCAGTACTTC
CSVFDSSAKNIQYF
>NA|TRBJ2-2|once|TRBV19
TGTGCCAGTACGCCTGAGGGCGGGGAGCTGTTTTTT
CASTPEGGELFF
>NA|TRBJ2-2|NA|TRBV11-2
TGTGCCAGCAGCCGACTACCCCGTGGGACCGGGGAGCTGTTTTTT
CASSRLPRGTGELFF
>NA|TRBJ1-1|NA|TRBV6-5
TGTGCCAGCAGCCACGAACGCAGAGGGTACACTGAAGCTTTCTTT
CASSHERRGYTEAFF
>NA|TRBJ2-2|once|TRBV19
TGTGCCAGTATCCGAGCCGGGGAGCTGTTTTTT
CASIRAGELFF
>TRBD2|TRBJ2-7|NA|TRBV30
TGTGCCTGGAGTGATCTGATGGCGGGAGCCTACGAGCAGTACTTC
CAWSDLMAGAYEQYF
>NA|TRBJ1-4|NA|TRBV11-2
TGTGCCAGCAGCTTAGACAGGGATAATGAAAAACTGTTTTTT
CASSLDRDNEKLFF
>NA|TRBJ2-2|NA|TRBV5-6
TGTGCCAGCAGCTTACAAGAGGCTGGGGAGCTGTTTTTT
CASSLQEAGELFF
>NA|TRBJ1-2|NA|TRBV5-1
TGCGCCAGCAGCCCTGGGGGGGAAAACGGCTACACCTTC
CASSPGGENGYTF
>NA|TRBJ2-1|NA|TRBV5-4
TGTGCCAGCAGCATTGGGGGGACCAAATCCAATGAGCAGTTCTTC
CASSIGGTKSNEQFF
>TRBD1|TRBJ1-1|few|TRBV19
TGTGCCAGTACTTGGACAGGGGATGGGAACACTGAAGCTTTCTTT
CASTWTGDGNTEAFF
>TRBD1|TRBJ2-3|NA|TRBV18
TGTGCCAGCTCACGTGACAGGGTAGATACGCAGTATTTT
CASSRDRVDTQYF
>TRBD2|TRBJ2-7|NA|TRBV7-9
TGTGCCAGCAGCCCCGGGACTAGCGTCTTCTACGAGCAGTACTTC
CASSPGTSVFYEQYF
>TRBD1|TRBJ2-7|NA|TRBV19
TGTGCCAGTAAGGGACAGGGGACCTACGAGCAGTACTTC
CASKGQGTYEQYF
>TRBD1|TRBJ1-4|NA|TRBV25-1
TGTGCCAGCAGTGACGGTACAGGGGACGAAAAACTGTTTTTT
CASSDGTGDEKLFF
>TRBD1|TRBJ1-2|once|TRBV9
TGTGCCAGCAGCGAATCTAGGACAGGGAGATCTTCCTATGGCTACACCTTC
CASSESRTGRSSYGYTF
>NA|TRBJ2-3|NA|TRBV6-1
TGTGCCAGCAGTGAACTAGGCGGGCCATCTTTCCTTAGCACAGATACGCAGTATTTT
CASSELGGPSFLSTDTQYF
>NA|TRBJ1-2|NA|TRBV6-1
TGTGCCAGCAGTGACACGCCACAGGGCTCTTGGTATGGCTACACCTTC
CASSDTPQGSWYGYTF
>TRBD1|TRBJ2-7|NA|TRBV4-1
TGCGCCAGCAGCCAAGGACAGGGAGTAAGAGGTTACGAGCAGTACTTC
CASSQGQGVRGYEQYF
>TRBD1|TRBJ1-3|NA|TRBV9
TGTGCCAGCAGCGAGACCGGGACAGGGGGAAACACCATATATTTT
CASSETGTGGNTIYF
>TRBD2|TRBJ2-1|NA|TRBV5-1
TGCGCCAGCAGCTTGAGCGGGAGGCCCTACAATGAGCAGTTCTTC
CASSLSGRPYNEQFF
>TRBD1|TRBJ2-6|NA|TRBV19
TGTGCCAGTAGTATAATAGGATGGGGTGGGGACAGTCTCCGGGGGGCCAACGTCCTGACTTTC
CASSIIGWGGDSLRGANVLTF
>NA|TRBJ2-2|once|TRBV5-4
TGTGCCAGCAGCCCGACAGCCTCCGGGGAGCTGTTTTTT
CASSPTASGELFF
>TRBD1|TRBJ2-2|NA|TRBV5-1
TGCGCCAGCAGCTCACCCTACAGGGGCACCGGGGAGCTGTTTTTT
CASSSPYRGTGELFF
>NA|TRBJ2-3|NA|TRBV4-1
TGCGCCAGCAGCCAAGGGCCGGGATCAGGCACAGATACGCAGTATTTT
CASSQGPGSGTDTQYF
>NA|TRBJ2-1|NA|TRBV9
TGTGCCAGCAGCGTAGCGGGGGTCGGCAATGAGCAGTTCTTC
CASSVAGVGNEQFF
>NA|TRBJ1-1|NA|TRBV5-1
TGCGCCAGCAGCATGACAGGGAACACTGAAGCTTTCTTT
CASSMTGNTEAFF
>NA|TRBJ2-1|NA|TRBV4-2
TGTGCCAGCAGCCAAGTTACGAGCTCCTACAATGAGCAGTTCTTC
CASSQVTSSYNEQFF
>TRBD1|TRBJ1-5|NA|TRBV5-4
TGTGCCAGCAGCCCCGGGACAGGGGGCAATCAGCCCCAGCATTTT
CASSPGTGGNQPQHF
>TRBD2|TRBJ2-1|NA|TRBV10-2
TGCGCCAGCAGTGGGGTAGCGGGCAATGAGCAGTTCTTC
CASSGVAGNEQFF
>TRBD1|TRBJ1-1|NA|TRBV6-5
TGTGCCAGCAGTTACCAGGGACAGAACAATGAAGCTTTCTTT
CASSYQGQNNEAFF
>NA|TRBJ2-7|few|TRBV6-1
TGTGCCAGCAGTGAAAGCTCTGGGCTGGGGGACTTCCACTACGAGCAGTACTTC
CASSESSGLGDFHYEQYF
>NA|TRBJ1-5|NA|TRBV25-1
TGTGCCAGCAGTAAAAGGGGCAGGGCGGTCAATAGCAATCAGCCCCAGCATTTT
CASSKRGRAVNSNQPQHF
>NA|TRBJ2-7|once|TRBV7-9
TGTGCCAGCAGCCATGACGGACAGCTAAATTCCTACGAGCAGTACTTC
CASSHDGQLNSYEQYF
>NA|TRBJ1-2|NA|TRBV5-1
TGCGCCAGCAGCTTGGGAGACCCACTATTCTATGGCTACACCTTC
CASSLGDPLFYGYTF
>NA|TRBJ2-2|NA|TRBV15
TGTGCCACCAGCCCTGGCACCACCGGGGAGCTGTTTTTT
CATSPGTTGELFF
>TRBD1|TRBJ2-7|NA|TRBV2
TGTGCCAGCGGACGTACAGGGGTCGTCCACGAGCAGTACTTC
CASGRTGVVHEQYF
>TRBD2|TRBJ2-7|NA|TRBV2
TGTGCCAGCAGTGACGGATGGAGCGGGGGCAGCTACGAGCAGTACTTC
CASSDGWSGGSYEQYF
>NA|TRBJ1-6|NA|TRBV27
TGTGCCAGCAGTTTAGGTAGAATGTATAATTCACCCCTCCACTTT
CASSLGRMYNSPLHF
>NA|TRBJ1-1|NA|TRBV11-2
TGTGCCAGCAGCATCGGGACACCCACTGAAGCTTTCTTT
CASSIGTPTEAFF
>NA|TRBJ2-5|NA|TRBV7-8
TGTGCCAGCAGCTTAGTGCCGGCCCGCGGAGAGACCCAGTACTTC
CASSLVPARGETQYF
>TRBD2|TRBJ2-3|NA|TRBV9
TGTGCCAGCAGCGTCTCCCTAGCGGGGACGAGCACAGATACGCAGTATTTT
CASSVSLAGTSTDTQYF
>NA|TRBJ2-1|NA|TRBV5-1
TGCGCCAGCAGCTTGTTACTCCCGTCCTACAATGAGCAGTTCTTC
CASSLLLPSYNEQFF
>NA|TRBJ2-3|NA|TRBV6-1
TGTGCCAGCAGTGAAGTGGGGGGGCTGGATACGCAGTATTTT
CASSEVGGLDTQYF
>NA|TRBJ2-2|NA|TRBV2
TGTGCCAGCAGTGAAGGGCAGGGTCAGAACACCGGGGAGCTGTTTTTT
CASSEGQGQNTGELFF
>NA|TRBJ2-2|NA|TRBV30
TGTGCCTGCGGCGAGACTAGGCTCGGGGAGCTGTTTTTT
CACGETRLGELFF
>NA|TRBJ2-1|NA|TRBV19
TGTGCCAGTAGTATACCAGGTCCGTACAATGAGCAGTTCTTC
CASSIPGPYNEQFF
>NA|TRBJ2-7|large|TRBV30
TGTGCCTGGAGTCGCGGGGATCGGTACGAGCAGTACTTC
CAWSRGDRYEQYF
>NA|TRBJ2-3|once|TRBV27
TGTGCCAGCAGTTTGCGGTCTTGGACAGATACGCAGTATTTT
CASSLRSWTDTQYF
>NA|TRBJ1-2|once|TRBV27
TGTGCCAGCAGTTTGTCAGCGGGGGATGGCTACACCTTC
CASSLSAGDGYTF
>NA|TRBJ2-1|NA|TRBV6-1
TGTGCCAGCAGTCAGCTGGGTGGTATCGGGAATGAGCAGTTCTTC
CASSQLGGIGNEQFF
>NA|TRBJ1-2|NA|TRBV6-5
TGTGCCAGCAGTTACTCGGACGGGGACTATGGCTACACCTTC
CASSYSDGDYGYTF
>NA|TRBJ2-7|NA|TRBV6-1
TGTGCCGCTCTGAGGCGGGGTTTCAGCTCCTACGAGCAGTACTTC
CAALRRGFSSYEQYF
>NA|TRBJ2-3|NA|TRBV19
TGTGCCAGTAGTATCCCTGTTGGGGGGACAGATACGCAGTATTTT
CASSIPVGGTDTQYF
>TRBD1|TRBJ1-1|NA|TRBV2
TGTGCCAGCCCAGGGGGCCACGCTGAAGCTTTCTTT
CASPGGHAEAFF
>NA|TRBJ2-7|NA|TRBV6-1
TGTGCCAGCAGTGAGGCTCAAGACACCATTCGGACCTACGAGCAGTACTTC
CASSEAQDTIRTYEQYF
>TRBD1|TRBJ1-2|NA|TRBV7-3
TGTGCCAGCTACGTGAACAGGGGAAACTTTTCTCGGTGGAGCGGCTACACCTTC
CASYVNRGNFSRWSGYTF
>TRBD1|TRBJ1-2|NA|TRBV9
TGTGCCAGCAGCGGGACAGGGGTAGGGGGTAACTATGGCTACACCTTC
CASSGTGVGGNYGYTF
>NA|TRBJ2-1|NA|TRBV7-9
TGTGCCAGCAGCCCCCCTTCCTACAATGAGCAGTTCTTC
CASSPPSYNEQFF